This TCR beta chain emerged from a study of early T cells in non-severe SARS-CoV-2 infection. Whole-study results and caveats: Private and CD4 specificities were missed by VDJdb matching, which favored anti-spike CD8 responses.

The CDR3 is 13 amino acids. V was clipped by 5 bases and J by 5 bases, with 10 bases between them. The germline gives CDR1 LNHDA, CDR2 SQIVND (reference sequence). As to this clonotype: What it recognizes is unknown.

TCRdb redid the calling of the 5' RACE reads with MiXCR, one entry per CDR3 protein. The sample yields approximately 46,000 distinct CDR3 sequences, almost 9.5% seen once. The V gene is TRBV19, the J gene TRBJ1-5; D uncertain. This TCR was sampled from an adult who was a healthcare worker with PCR-confirmed SARS-CoV-2 infection or an uninfected control (not recorded which). Source material: whole blood. The CDR3 bases are TGTGCCAGTAGTGACCAGGAAGATCAGCCCCAGCATTTT. Translating gives CASSDQEDQPQHF.